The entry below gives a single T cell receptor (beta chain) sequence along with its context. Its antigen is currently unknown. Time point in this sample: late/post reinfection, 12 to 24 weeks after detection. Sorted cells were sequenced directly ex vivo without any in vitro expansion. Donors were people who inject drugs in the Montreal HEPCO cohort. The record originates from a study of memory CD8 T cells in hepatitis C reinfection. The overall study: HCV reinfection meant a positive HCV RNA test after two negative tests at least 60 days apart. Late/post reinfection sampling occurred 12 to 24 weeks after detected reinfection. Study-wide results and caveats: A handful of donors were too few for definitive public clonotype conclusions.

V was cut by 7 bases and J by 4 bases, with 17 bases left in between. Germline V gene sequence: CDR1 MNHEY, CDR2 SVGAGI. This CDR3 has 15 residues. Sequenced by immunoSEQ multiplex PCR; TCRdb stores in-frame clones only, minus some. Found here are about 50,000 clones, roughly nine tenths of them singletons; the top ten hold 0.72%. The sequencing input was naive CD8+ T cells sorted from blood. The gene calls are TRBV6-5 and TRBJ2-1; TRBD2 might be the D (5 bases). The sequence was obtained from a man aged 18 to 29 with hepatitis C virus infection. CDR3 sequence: CASTPGVATYNEQFF. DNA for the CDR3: TGTGCCAGCACCCCCGGAGTAGCGACTTACAATGAGCAGTTCTTC.